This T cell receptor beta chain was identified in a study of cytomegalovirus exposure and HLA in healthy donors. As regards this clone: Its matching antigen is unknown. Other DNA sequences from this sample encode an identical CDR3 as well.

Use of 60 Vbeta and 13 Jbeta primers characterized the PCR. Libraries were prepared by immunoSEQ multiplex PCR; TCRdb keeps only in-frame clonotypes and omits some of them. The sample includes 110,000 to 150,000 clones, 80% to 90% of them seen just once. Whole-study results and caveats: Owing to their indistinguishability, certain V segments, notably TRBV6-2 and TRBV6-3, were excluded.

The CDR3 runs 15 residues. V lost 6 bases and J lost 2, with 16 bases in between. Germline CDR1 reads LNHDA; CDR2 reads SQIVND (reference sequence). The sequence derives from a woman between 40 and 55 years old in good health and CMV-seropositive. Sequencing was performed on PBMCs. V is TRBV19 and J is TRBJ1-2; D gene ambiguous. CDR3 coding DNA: TGTGCCAGTAGAACCTTTGGGCAGTCCAACTATGGCTACACCTTC. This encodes CASRTFGQSNYGYTF.